The 10 T cell receptor beta chains presented below share a single source sample, sequenced in a study of OX40 agonist ivuxolimab in advanced cancers. TCRdb's copy holds only in-frame clones and misses some; the assay was immunoSEQ multiplex PCR. The sample contains about 29,000 clones, nearly 95% of which appear only once. Specimen: CD4+ or CD8+ T cells sorted from blood, collected in a trial of the OX40 agonist ivuxolimab. The source is an adult with an advanced solid tumor such as melanoma, head and neck, liver or kidney cancer.

V and J are TRBV5-4 and TRBJ2-3; D call uncertain. Germline assignment: CDR1 SGHNT and CDR2 YYREEE (reference sequence). Deletions cut 0 bases from V and 3 bases from J, with 8 bases between. CDR3 length: 14 amino acids. The CDR3 sequence: CASSLAGLTDTQYF. The CDR3 DNA follows: TGTGCCAGCAGCTTGGCGGGCCTGACAGATACGCAGTATTTT. The complete variable domain, with remaining parts taken from reference TRBV5-4 and TRBJ2-3, reads ETGVTQSPTHLIKTRGQQVTLRCSSQSGHNTVSWYQQALGQGPQFIFQYYREEENGRGNFPPRFSGLQFPNYSSELNVNALELDDSALYLCASSLAGLTDTQYFGPGTRLTVL.

This CDR3 reads CASSLRTGVAGTEQFF. The CDR3 DNA reads as TGTGCCAGCAGCCTCCGGACCGGAGTAGCGGGAACGGAGCAGTTCTTC. V and J are TRBV13 and TRBJ2-1; 8 bases align to TRBD2. The CDR3 spans 16 residues. The germline V gene has CDR1 PRHDT and CDR2 FYEKMQ (reference sequence). Losses at the gene ends were 5 bases for V and 10 bases for J; bases not matched to a gene: 16.

This clone was counted a single time. The V gene is TRBV6-1, the J gene TRBJ1-1; 8 nucleotides match TRBD1. The J segment lost 5 bases and the V segment lost 5 bases, leaving 1 base of the junction unmatched. Germline V gene sequence: CDR1 MNHNS, CDR2 SASEGT. This CDR3 contains 12 residues. CDR3 in amino acids: CASSWTGTEAFF. CDR3 DNA sequence: TGTGCCAGCAGTTGGACAGGGACTGAAGCTTTCTTT.

Only one count was recorded for this clone. The chain links TRBV19 to TRBJ2-2; unclear D gene. Per the germline V gene, CDR1 is LNHDA and CDR2 is SQIVND (reference sequence). The CDR3 spans 13 residues. Deletions cut 3 bases from V and 7 bases from J, with 9 bases between. CDR3 region: CASSMSSGGELFF. The CDR3, as DNA: TGTGCCAGTAGTATGTCATCAGGCGGGGAGCTGTTTTTT. Full variable domain (outside the CDR3, taken from reference TRBV19 and TRBJ2-2): DGGITQSPKYLFRKEGQNVTLSCEQNLNHDAMYWYRQDPGQGLRLIYYSQIVNDFQKGDIAEGYSVSREKKESFPLTVTSAQKNPTAFYLCASSMSSGGELFFGEGSRLTVL.

This clone came up once. The chain has TRBV6-5 and TRBJ2-7, with D possibly TRBD2 on 5 matching bases. Trimming removed 5 bases at V and 4 bases at J, with 9 bases between. Germline CDR1 is MNHEY and CDR2 is SVGAGI. The CDR3 length is 12 residues. The CDR3 bases are TGTGCCAGCAGTACGCCGGGGTACGAGCAGTACTTC. Protein: CASSTPGYEQYF.

The V gene is TRBV19, the J gene TRBJ2-1, with D maybe TRBD1 (7 bases). This CDR3 comprises 14 residues. V shed 6 bases and J shed 6 bases, with 15 bases lying between them. CDR1 LNHDA and CDR2 SQIVND come from the germline V gene (reference sequence). In DNA, the CDR3 is TGTGCCAGTAGCTGGAGGGGGCAACTCAATGAGCAGTTCTTC. Protein sequence: CASSWRGQLNEQFF.

In this sample, this clone turned up once. The chain joins TRBV7-9 to TRBJ1-2; a possible D gene is TRBD1 (5 bases). The CDR3 is 15 amino acids. V was pared by 5 bases and J by 5 bases, with 18 bases between. Per the germline V gene, CDR1 is SEHNR and CDR2 is FQNEAQ (reference sequence). This CDR3 reads CASSGGRVWDYGYTF. CDR3 bases: TGTGCCAGCAGCGGGGGGAGGGTGTGGGATTATGGCTACACCTTC.

The rearrangement joins TRBV30 to TRBJ1-2; TRBD1 might be the D (6 bases). The CDR3 length is 14 residues. The germline V gene has CDR1 GTSNPN and CDR2 SVGIG (reference sequence). Deletions cut 1 base from V and 6 bases from J, with 15 bases between. CDR3 DNA sequence: TGTGCCTGGAGTGCCCAACAGGGCGGACATGGCTACACCTTC. It is translated as CAWSAQQGGHGYTF. Filled out from reference TRBV30 and TRBJ1-2, the complete variable domain reads SQTIHQWPATLVQPVGSPLSLECTVEGTSNPNLYWYRQAAGRGLQLLFYSVGIGQISSEVPQNLSASRPQDRQFILSSKKLLLSDSGFYLCAWSAQQGGHGYTFGSGTRLTVV.

The chain couples TRBV30 to TRBJ1-1, with D possibly TRBD1 on 6 matching bases. Germline V lookup: CDR1 GTSNPN, CDR2 SVGIG (reference sequence). V lost 7 bases to trimming and J lost 2 bases, with 17 bases between them. The CDR3 covers 14 residues. The CDR3: CAYPPRGINTEAFF. The DNA for the CDR3 is TGTGCCTACCCACCAAGGGGGATCAACACTGAAGCTTTCTTT.

The CDR3 loop is CASGRGEGYGYTF. CDR3 bases: TGTGCCAGCGGTAGGGGTGAAGGGTATGGCTACACCTTC. The V and J genes are TRBV27 and TRBJ1-2, with D possibly TRBD1 on 5 matching bases. The germline V gene has CDR1 MNHEY and CDR2 SMNVEV (reference sequence). The V gene lost 8 bases and the J gene lost 5 bases, with 15 bases spanning the gap. The CDR3 length is 13 residues.